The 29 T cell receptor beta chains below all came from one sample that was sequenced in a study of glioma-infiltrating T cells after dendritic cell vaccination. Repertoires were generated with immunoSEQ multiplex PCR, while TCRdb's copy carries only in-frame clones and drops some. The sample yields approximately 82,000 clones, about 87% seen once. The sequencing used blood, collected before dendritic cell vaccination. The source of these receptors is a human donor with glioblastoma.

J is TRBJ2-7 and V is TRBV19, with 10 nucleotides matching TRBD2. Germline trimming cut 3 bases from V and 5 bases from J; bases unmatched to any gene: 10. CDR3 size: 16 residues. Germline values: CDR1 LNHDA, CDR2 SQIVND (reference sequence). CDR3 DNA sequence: TGTGCCAGTAGTATCCCAACAGCGGGAGGGCCGAACGAGCAGTACTTC. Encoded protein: CASSIPTAGGPNEQYF.

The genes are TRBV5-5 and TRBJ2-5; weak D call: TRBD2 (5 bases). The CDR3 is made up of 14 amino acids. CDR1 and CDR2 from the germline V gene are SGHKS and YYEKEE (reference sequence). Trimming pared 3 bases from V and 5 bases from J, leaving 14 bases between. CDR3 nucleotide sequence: TGTGCCAGCAGCTCTCTGTTCGGGGATGAGACCCAGTACTTC. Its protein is CASSSLFGDETQYF.

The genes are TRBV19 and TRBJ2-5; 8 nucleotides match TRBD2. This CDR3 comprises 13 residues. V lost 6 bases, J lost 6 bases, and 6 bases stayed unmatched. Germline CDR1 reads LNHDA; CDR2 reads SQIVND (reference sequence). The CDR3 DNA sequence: TGTGCCAGTAGCGGACTAGCTCGACAGACCCAGTACTTC. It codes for CASSGLARQTQYF.

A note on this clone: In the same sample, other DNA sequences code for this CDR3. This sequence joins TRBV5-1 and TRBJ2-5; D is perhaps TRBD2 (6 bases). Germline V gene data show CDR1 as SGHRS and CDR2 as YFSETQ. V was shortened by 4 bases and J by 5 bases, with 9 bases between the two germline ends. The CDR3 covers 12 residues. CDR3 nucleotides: TGCGCCAGCAGCCCTGGGGGGGAGACCCAGTACTTC. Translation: CASSPGGETQYF.

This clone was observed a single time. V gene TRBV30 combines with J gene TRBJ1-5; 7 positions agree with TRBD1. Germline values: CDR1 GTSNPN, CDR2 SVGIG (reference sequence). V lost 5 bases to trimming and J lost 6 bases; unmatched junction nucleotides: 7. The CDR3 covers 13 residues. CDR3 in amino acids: CAWSTGVVQPQHF. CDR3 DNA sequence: TGTGCCTGGTCTACAGGGGTGGTTCAGCCCCAGCATTTT.

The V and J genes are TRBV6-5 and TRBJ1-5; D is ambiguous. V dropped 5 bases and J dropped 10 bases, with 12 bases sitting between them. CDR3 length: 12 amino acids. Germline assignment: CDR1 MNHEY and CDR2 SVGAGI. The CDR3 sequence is CASSEGPIPQHF. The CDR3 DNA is TGTGCCAGCAGTGAGGGCCCGATACCCCAGCATTTT.

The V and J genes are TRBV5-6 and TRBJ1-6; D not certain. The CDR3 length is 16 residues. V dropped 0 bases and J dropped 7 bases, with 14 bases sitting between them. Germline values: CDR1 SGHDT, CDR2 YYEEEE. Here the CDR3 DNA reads TGTGCCAGCAGCTTGGTGGCAGCTAGGAGAAATTCACCCCTCCACTTT. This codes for CASSLVAARRNSPLHF. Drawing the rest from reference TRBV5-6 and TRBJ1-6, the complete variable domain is DAGVTQSPTHLIKTRGQQVTLRCSPKSGHDTVSWYQQALGQGPQFIFQYYEEEERQRGNFPDRFSGHQFPNYSSELNVNALLLGDSALYLCASSLVAARRNSPLHFGNGTRLTVT.

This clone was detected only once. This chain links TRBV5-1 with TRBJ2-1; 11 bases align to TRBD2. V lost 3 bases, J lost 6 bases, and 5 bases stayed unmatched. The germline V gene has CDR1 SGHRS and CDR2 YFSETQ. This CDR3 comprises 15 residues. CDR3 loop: CASSSSSGRPNEQFF. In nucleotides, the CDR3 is TGCGCCAGCAGCTCTTCTAGCGGGAGGCCCAATGAGCAGTTCTTC.

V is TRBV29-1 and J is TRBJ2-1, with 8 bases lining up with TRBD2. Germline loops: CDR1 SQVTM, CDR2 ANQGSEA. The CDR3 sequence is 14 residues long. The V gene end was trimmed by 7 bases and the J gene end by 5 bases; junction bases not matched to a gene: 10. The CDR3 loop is CSGQLAGTNNEQFF. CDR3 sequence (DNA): TGCAGCGGACAGTTAGCGGGGACAAACAATGAGCAGTTCTTC.

DNA of the CDR3: TGTGCCAGCCTGCCGGAGGAGAGAAACACTGAAGCTTTCTTT. As protein: CASLPEERNTEAFF. The chain links TRBV19 to TRBJ1-1; D is uncertain. Germline V gene sequence: CDR1 LNHDA, CDR2 SQIVND (reference sequence). The CDR3 consists of 14 residues. V lost 9 bases to trimming and J lost 2 bases, with 16 bases between them. Full variable domain (remainder filled in from reference TRBV19 and TRBJ1-1): DGGITQSPKYLFRKEGQNVTLSCEQNLNHDAMYWYRQDPGQGLRLIYYSQIVNDFQKGDIAEGYSVSREKKESFPLTVTSAQKNPTAFYLCASLPEERNTEAFFGQGTRLTVV.

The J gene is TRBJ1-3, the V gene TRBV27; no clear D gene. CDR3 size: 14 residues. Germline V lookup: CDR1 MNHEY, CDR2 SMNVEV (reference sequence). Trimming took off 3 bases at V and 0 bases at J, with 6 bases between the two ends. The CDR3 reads CASSFRSSGNTIYF. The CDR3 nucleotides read TGTGCCAGCAGTTTCCGGAGCTCTGGAAACACCATATATTTT.

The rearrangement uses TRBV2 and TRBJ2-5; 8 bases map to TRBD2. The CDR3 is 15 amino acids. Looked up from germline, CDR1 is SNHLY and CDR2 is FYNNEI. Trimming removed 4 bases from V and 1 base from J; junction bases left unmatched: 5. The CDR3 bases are TGTGCCAGCAGTGCCCCCGGGAGGGCCCAAGAGACCCAGTACTTC. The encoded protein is CASSAPGRAQETQYF.

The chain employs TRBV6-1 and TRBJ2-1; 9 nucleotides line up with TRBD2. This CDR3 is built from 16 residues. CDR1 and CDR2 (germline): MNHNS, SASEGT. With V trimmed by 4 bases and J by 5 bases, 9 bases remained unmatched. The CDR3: CASSGRGGGGHNEQFF. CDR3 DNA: TGTGCCAGCAGTGGTCGGGGCGGGGGGGGACACAATGAGCAGTTCTTC.

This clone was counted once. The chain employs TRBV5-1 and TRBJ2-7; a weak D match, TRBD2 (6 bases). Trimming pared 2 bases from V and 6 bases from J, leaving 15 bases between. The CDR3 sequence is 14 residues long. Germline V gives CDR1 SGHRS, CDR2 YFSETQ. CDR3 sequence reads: CASSFSPGGAEQYF. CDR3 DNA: TGCGCCAGCAGCTTCAGCCCCGGAGGGGCCGAGCAGTACTTC.

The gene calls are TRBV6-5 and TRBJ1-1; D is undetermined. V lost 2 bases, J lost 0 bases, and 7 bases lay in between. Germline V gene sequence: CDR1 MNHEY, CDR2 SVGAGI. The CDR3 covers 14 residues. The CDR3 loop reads CASSYGLLNTEAFF. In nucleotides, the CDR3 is TGTGCCAGCAGTTACGGACTCCTGAACACTGAAGCTTTCTTT.

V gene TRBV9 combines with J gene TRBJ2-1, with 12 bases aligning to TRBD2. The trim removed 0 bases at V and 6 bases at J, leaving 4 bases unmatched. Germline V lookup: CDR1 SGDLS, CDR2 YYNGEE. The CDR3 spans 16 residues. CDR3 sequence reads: CASSVGTSGGPNEQFF. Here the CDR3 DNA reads TGTGCCAGCAGCGTAGGCACTAGCGGGGGGCCCAATGAGCAGTTCTTC. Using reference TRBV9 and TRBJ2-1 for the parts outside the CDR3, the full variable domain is DSGVTQTPKHLITATGQRVTLRCSPRSGDLSVYWYQQSLDQGLQFLIQYYNGEERAKGNILERFSAQQFPDLHSELNLSSLELGDSALYFCASSVGTSGGPNEQFFGPGTRLTVL.

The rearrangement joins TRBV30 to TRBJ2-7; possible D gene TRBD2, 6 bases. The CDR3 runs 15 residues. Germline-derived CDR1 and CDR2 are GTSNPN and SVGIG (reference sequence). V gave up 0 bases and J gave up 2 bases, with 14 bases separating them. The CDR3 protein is CAWSVGGTLAYEQYF. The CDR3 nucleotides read TGTGCCTGGAGTGTCGGGGGTACCCTAGCCTACGAGCAGTACTTC.

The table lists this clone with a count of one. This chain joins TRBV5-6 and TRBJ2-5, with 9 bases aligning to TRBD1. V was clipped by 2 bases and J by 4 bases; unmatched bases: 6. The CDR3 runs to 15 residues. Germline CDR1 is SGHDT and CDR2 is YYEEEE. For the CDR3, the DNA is TGTGCCAGCAGCTTCGGTACAGGGGGCCTAGAGACCCAGTACTTC. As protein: CASSFGTGGLETQYF.

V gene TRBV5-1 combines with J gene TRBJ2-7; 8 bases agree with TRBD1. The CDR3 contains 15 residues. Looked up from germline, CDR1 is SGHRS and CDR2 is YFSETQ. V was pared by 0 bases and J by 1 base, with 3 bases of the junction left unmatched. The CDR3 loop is CASSLATGGSYEQYF. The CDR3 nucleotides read TGCGCCAGCAGCTTGGCCACAGGGGGTTCCTACGAGCAGTACTTC.

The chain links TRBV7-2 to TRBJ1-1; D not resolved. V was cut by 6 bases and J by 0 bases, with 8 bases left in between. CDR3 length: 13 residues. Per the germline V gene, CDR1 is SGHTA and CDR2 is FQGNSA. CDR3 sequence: CASRRVLNTEAFF. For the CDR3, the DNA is TGTGCCAGCAGGCGGGTGCTGAACACTGAAGCTTTCTTT.

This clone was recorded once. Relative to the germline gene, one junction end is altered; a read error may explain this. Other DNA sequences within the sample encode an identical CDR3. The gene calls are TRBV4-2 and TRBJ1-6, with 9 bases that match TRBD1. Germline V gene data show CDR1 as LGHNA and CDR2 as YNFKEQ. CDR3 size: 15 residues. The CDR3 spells CASSQWGQGYSPLHF. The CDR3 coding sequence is TGTGCCAGCAGCCAATGGGGACAGGGATATTCCCCCCTCCACTTT.

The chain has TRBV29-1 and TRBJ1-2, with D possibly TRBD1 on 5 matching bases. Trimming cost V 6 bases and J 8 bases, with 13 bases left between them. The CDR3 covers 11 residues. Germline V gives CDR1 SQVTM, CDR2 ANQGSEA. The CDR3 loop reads CSVRTRTGYTF. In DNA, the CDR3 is TGCAGCGTGAGGACACGGACGGGCTACACCTTC.

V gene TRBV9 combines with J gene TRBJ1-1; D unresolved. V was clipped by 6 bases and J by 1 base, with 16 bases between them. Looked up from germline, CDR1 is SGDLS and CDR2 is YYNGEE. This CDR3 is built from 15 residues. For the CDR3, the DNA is TGTGCCAGCACCCCCTTGGGTCGGGGGAACACTGAAGCTTTCTTT. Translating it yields CASTPLGRGNTEAFF.

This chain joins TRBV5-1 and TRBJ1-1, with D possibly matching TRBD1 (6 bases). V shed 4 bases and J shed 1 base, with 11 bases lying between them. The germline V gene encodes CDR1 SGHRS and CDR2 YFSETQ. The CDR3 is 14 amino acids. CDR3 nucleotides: TGCGCCAGCAGCAGGGGACAACCGAACACTGAAGCTTTCTTT. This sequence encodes CASSRGQPNTEAFF.

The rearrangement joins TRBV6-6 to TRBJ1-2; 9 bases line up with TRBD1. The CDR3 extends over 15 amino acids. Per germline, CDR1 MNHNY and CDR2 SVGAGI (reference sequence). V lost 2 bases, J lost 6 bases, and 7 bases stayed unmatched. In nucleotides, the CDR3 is TGTGCCAGCAGTTACCCAGGGACAGGGACCGATGGCTACACCTTC. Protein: CASSYPGTGTDGYTF.

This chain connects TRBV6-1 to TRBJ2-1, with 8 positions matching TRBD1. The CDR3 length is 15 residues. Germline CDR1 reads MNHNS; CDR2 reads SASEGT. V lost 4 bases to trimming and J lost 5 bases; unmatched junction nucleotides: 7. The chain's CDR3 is CASSADRGPNNEQFF. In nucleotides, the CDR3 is TGTGCCAGCAGTGCTGACAGGGGCCCCAACAATGAGCAGTTCTTC.

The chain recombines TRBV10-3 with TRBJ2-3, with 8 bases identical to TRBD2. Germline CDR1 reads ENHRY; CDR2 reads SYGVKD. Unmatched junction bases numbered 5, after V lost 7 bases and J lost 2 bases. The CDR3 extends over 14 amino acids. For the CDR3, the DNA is TGTGCCATCAATCGGGGGGGGATCACAGATACGCAGTATTTT. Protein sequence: CAINRGGITDTQYF.

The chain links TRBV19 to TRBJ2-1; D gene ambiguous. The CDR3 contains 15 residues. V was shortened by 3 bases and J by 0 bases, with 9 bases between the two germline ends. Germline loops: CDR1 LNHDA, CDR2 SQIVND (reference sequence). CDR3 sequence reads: CASSIEQTSYNEQFF. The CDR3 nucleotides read TGTGCCAGTAGTATTGAACAGACCTCCTACAATGAGCAGTTCTTC.

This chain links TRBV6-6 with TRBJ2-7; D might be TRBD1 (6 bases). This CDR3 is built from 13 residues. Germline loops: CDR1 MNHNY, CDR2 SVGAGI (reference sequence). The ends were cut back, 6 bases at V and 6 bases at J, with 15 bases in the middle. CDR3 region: CASRFSQGPEQYF. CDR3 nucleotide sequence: TGTGCCAGCAGATTTTCCCAGGGGCCCGAGCAGTACTTC.